The clone carrying this T cell receptor (beta chain) occurred many times. One entry per CDR3 protein, called by TCRdb with MiXCR from the reads. This repertoire shows 9,000 or so distinct CDR3 sequences, 20% found once; its top ten account for over 5.5%. The length of the CDR3 is 13 residues. CDR1 is SSHAT and CDR2 is FNYEAQ in the germline V gene (reference sequence). V lost 3 bases and J 6 bases, leaving 10 bases between the germline ends. These data originate in a study of lung T cells in sarcoidosis with Löfgren's syndrome. This sequence originates from a human donor with sarcoidosis (Löfgren's syndrome or another form), or a control subject (not recorded which). The source material was CD4+ T cells from bronchoalveolar lavage. The chain links TRBV7-7 to TRBJ2-3; D is undetermined. The CDR3 bases are TGTGCCAGCAGCTTGCGAGAGATGGATACGCAGTATTTT. Translating it yields CASSLREMDTQYF.